The 11 T cell receptor beta chains listed next were all sequenced from one sample in a study of blood T cell repertoires in COVID-19. The assay was immunoSEQ multiplex PCR, and TCRdb's table has in-frame clones only and misses some. Of under 400,000 clones detected, around 89% appear once; the ten largest clones hold approximately 6.2%. The sample taken for sequencing was peripheral blood. These receptor sequences come from a man between 18 and 29 years old with active or convalescent COVID-19.

V and J are TRBV27 and TRBJ1-2; D is ambiguous. Between the trimmed V and J ends, which lost 7 bases and 4 bases, there was a span of 13 bases. The CDR3 runs to 13 residues. Germline CDR1 and CDR2: MNHEY and SMNVEV (reference sequence). The CDR3 region is CASTVGRGYGYTF. The CDR3 DNA follows: TGTGCCAGCACCGTTGGCCGCGGCTATGGCTACACCTTC.

The V call is TRBV4-1, the J call TRBJ2-2, with TRBD2 matching over 11 bases. In germline, CDR1 is MGHRA, CDR2 YSYEKL. V gave up 1 base and J gave up 5 bases; unmatched junction bases: 0. The CDR3 is 15 residues long. The CDR3 spells CASSQGLAGTGELFF. CDR3 DNA: TGCGCCAGCAGCCAAGGACTAGCGGGGACCGGGGAGCTGTTTTTT.

V usage is TRBV6-6 and J usage is TRBJ1-2; D possibly corresponds to TRBD1 (5 bases). The CDR3 has 15 residues. Germline V lookup: CDR1 MNHNY, CDR2 SVGAGI (reference sequence). Trimming took off 8 bases at V and 6 bases at J, with 22 bases between the two ends. DNA of the CDR3: TGTGCCAGCCTAAAGGGTACAGGCGCCCCGGATGGCTACACCTTC. Translated, it gives CASLKGTGAPDGYTF.

V and J are TRBV29-1 and TRBJ2-5, with 7 positions matching TRBD1. The CDR3 is 10 residues long. Germline CDR1 SQVTM, CDR2 ANQGSEA. J lost 10 bases, V lost 6 bases, and 5 bases had no gene match. The CDR3 sequence: CSVYRGFQYF. The CDR3 nucleotides are TGCAGCGTCTACAGGGGTTTCCAGTACTTC.

The chain couples TRBV7-8 to TRBJ1-5, with a weak D call TRBD1 (6 bases). Per germline, CDR1 SGHVS and CDR2 FQNEAQ. V dropped 4 bases and J dropped 3 bases, with 10 bases sitting between them. This CDR3 has 14 residues. CDR3: CASSSGTLNQPQHF. CDR3 nucleotides: TGTGCCAGCAGCTCCGGGACACTCAATCAGCCCCAGCATTTT.

This chain uses TRBV6-5 with TRBJ2-2; TRBD2 agrees at 7 bases. This CDR3 is 14 amino acids long. In germline, CDR1 is MNHEY, CDR2 SVGAGI. J gave up 2 bases and V 6 bases, and 3 bases lay outside the gene matches. Here the CDR3 reads CASRREINTGELFF. DNA of the CDR3: TGTGCCAGCAGGCGGGAGATCAACACCGGGGAGCTGTTTTTT.

The chain is built from TRBV4-1 and TRBJ2-7, with 7 nucleotides matching TRBD1. The CDR3 consists of 14 residues. CDR1 is MGHRA, CDR2 YSYEKL, per germline. With 4 bases clipped from V and 3 bases from J, the junction kept 6 bases outside the gene matches. CDR3 nucleotides: TGCGCCAGCAGCCGAGAGACAGGGATCTACGAGCAGTACTTC. Translation gives CASSRETGIYEQYF.

The rearrangement uses TRBV24-1 and TRBJ1-1; perhaps TRBD1 as D (5 bases). V shed 10 bases and J shed 5 bases, with 16 bases lying between them. Germline V gene lookup returns CDR1 KGHDR and CDR2 SFDVKD. The CDR3 has 13 amino acids. Here the CDR3 reads CATRGRAETEAFF. The CDR3 bases are TGTGCCACAAGAGGCAGGGCTGAAACTGAAGCTTTCTTT.

The DNA of the CDR3 is TGCGCCAGCAGCCAACTAGCGGCGAACACCGGGGAGCTGTTTTTT. This encodes CASSQLAANTGELFF. The J gene is TRBJ2-2, the V gene TRBV4-1; 7 bases match TRBD2. In germline, CDR1 is MGHRA, CDR2 YSYEKL. With V trimmed by 2 bases and J by 0 bases, 0 bases remained unmatched. CDR3 length: 15 amino acids.

A note on this clone: This sample also contains other DNA sequences that code for the same CDR3. V is TRBV29-1 and J is TRBJ2-7, with 9 bases matching TRBD1. The V gene's germline CDR1 is SQVTM and CDR2 ANQGSEA. Trimming removed 6 bases from V and 1 base from J; junction bases left unmatched: 1. The CDR3 runs 12 residues. In DNA form, the CDR3 reads TGCAGCGTAGGACAGGGGTCCTACGAGCAGTACTTC. This codes for CSVGQGSYEQYF.

The V and J genes are TRBV19 and TRBJ1-3; possibly TRBD1 for D (6 bases). V dropped 6 bases and J dropped 0 bases, with 12 bases sitting between them. This CDR3 contains 15 residues. Germline CDR1 reads LNHDA; CDR2 reads SQIVND (reference sequence). CDR3: CASRRDTVSGNTIYF. The CDR3 region has the DNA TGTGCCAGTAGAAGGGACACCGTCTCTGGAAACACCATATATTTT.